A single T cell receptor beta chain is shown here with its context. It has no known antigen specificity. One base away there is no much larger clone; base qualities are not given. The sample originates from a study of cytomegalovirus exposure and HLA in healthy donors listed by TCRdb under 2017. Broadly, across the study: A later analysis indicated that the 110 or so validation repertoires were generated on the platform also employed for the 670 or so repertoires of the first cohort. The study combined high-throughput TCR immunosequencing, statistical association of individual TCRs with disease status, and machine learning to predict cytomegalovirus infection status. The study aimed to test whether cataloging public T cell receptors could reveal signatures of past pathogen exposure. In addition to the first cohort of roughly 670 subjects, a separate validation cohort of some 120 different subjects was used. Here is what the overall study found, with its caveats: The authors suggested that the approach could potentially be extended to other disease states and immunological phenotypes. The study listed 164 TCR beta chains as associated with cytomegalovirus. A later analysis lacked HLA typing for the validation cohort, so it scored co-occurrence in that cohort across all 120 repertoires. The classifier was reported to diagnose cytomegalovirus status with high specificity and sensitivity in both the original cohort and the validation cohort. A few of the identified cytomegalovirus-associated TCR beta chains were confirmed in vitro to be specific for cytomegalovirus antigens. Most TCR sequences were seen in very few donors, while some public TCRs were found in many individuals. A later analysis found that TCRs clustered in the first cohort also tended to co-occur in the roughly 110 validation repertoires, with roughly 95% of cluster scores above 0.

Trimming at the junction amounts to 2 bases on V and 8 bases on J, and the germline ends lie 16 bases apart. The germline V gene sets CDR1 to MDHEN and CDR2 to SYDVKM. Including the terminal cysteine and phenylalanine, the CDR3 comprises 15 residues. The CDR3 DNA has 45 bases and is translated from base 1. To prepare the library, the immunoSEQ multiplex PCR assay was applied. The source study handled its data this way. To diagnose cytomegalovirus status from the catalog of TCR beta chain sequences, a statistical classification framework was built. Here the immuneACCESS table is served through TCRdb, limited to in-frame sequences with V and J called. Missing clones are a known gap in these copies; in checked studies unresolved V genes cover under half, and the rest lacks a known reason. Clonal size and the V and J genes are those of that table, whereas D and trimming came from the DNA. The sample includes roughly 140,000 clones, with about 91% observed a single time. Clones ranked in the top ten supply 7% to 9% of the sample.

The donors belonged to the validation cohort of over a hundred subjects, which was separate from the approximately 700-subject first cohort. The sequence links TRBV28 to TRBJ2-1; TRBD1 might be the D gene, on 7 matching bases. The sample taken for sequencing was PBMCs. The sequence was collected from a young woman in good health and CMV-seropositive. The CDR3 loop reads CASSLGGQGVYEQFF. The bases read TGTGCCAGCAGTTTAGGGGGGCAGGGGGTCTATGAGCAGTTCTTC.